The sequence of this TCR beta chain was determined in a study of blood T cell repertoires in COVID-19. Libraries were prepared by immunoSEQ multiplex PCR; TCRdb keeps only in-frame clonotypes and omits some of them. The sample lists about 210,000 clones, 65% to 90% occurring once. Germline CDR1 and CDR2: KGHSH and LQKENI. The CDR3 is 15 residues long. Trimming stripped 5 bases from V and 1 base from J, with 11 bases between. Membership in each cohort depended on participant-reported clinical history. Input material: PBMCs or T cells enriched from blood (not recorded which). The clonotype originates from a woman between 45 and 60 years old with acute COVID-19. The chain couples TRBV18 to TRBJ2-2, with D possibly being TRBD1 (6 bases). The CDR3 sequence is CASSTQTGNTGELFF. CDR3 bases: TGTGCCAGCTCAACACAGACAGGGAACACCGGGGAGCTGTTTTTT.